This is a list of T cell receptor beta chains from one sample in a study of cytotoxic CD8 clonotypes in ibrutinib-treated CLL. The data were produced by immunoSEQ multiplex PCR, yet TCRdb's version contains in-frame clones alone and is incomplete. Altogether 60,000 to 75,000 clones are present, roughly nine tenths being singletons, with the ten largest covering just over 3%. This sample comprised PBMCs, obtained after 12 months of ibrutinib treatment. Receptors originate from a human donor with chronic lymphocytic leukemia. The CDR3 runs from the conserved cysteine through the conserved F or W. The D gene is left open where the match is weak. Clone size, where shown, is once, few, many, or a class for clones that have expanded.

v_call: TRBV29-1
d_call: TRBD2
j_call: TRBJ2-1
clone_size: .
cdr3_nt: TGCAGCGTTGACCGGAGCGGGAGTGGTCGGGATGTTTTGTCCTACAATGAGCAGTTCTTC
cdr3_aa: CSVDRSGSGRDVLSYNEQFF

v_call: TRBV5-1
d_call: TRBD2
j_call: TRBJ2-5
clone_size: .
cdr3_nt: TGCGCCAGCAGCGGAAAAGGACTAGTTTTGGAGACCCAGTACTTC
cdr3_aa: CASSGKGLVLETQYF

v_call: TRBV7-2
d_call: .
j_call: TRBJ2-7
clone_size: few
cdr3_nt: TGTGCCAGCAGTCAGCGCTACGAGCAGTACTTC
cdr3_aa: CASSQRYEQYF

v_call: TRBV30
d_call: TRBD1
j_call: TRBJ1-2
clone_size: .
cdr3_nt: TGTGCCTGGAGGAGGGACAGGCAGTATGGCTACACCTTC
cdr3_aa: CAWRRDRQYGYTF

v_call: TRBV14
d_call: TRBD2
j_call: TRBJ2-7
clone_size: .
cdr3_nt: TGTGCCAGCAGCCACCCATCCGGGACTAGTTCATTC
cdr3_aa: CASSHPSGTSSF

v_call: TRBV7-6
d_call: TRBD1
j_call: TRBJ2-5
clone_size: .
cdr3_nt: TGTGCCAGCAGCTTAACGACAGGGGGCTGGGAGACCCAGTACTTC
cdr3_aa: CASSLTTGGWETQYF

v_call: TRBV9
d_call: .
j_call: TRBJ1-1
clone_size: few
cdr3_nt: TGTGCCAGCAGCGTAGCAGGGAACACTGAAGCTTTCTTT
cdr3_aa: CASSVAGNTEAFF

v_call: TRBV13
d_call: .
j_call: TRBJ2-3
clone_size: .
cdr3_nt: TGTGCCAGCAGGGAAGGAACAGATACGCAGTATTTT
cdr3_aa: CASREGTDTQYF

v_call: TRBV18
d_call: TRBD1
j_call: TRBJ1-2
clone_size: .
cdr3_nt: TGTGCCAGCTCACAGAGACAGGGGGTCGACTATGGCTACACCTTC
cdr3_aa: CASSQRQGVDYGYTF

v_call: TRBV27
d_call: TRBD1
j_call: TRBJ1-4
clone_size: .
cdr3_nt: TGTGCCAGCAGTTTGACCACTCCGGGACAGGCTAATGAAAAACTGTTTTTT
cdr3_aa: CASSLTTPGQANEKLFF

v_call: TRBV27
d_call: TRBD2
j_call: TRBJ2-7
clone_size: .
cdr3_nt: TGTGCCAGCAGTTTAAACCGGGGGGCCTACGAGCAGTACTTC
cdr3_aa: CASSLNRGAYEQYF

v_call: TRBV19
d_call: TRBD1
j_call: TRBJ2-1
clone_size: .
cdr3_nt: TGTGCCAGTAGTAGATGGGACAGGGACTACAATGAGCAGTTCTTC
cdr3_aa: CASSRWDRDYNEQFF

v_call: TRBV7-2
d_call: .
j_call: TRBJ1-5
clone_size: .
cdr3_nt: TGTGCCAGCAGTCAAGACTATTCGTGGGGCAATCAGCCCCAGCATTTT
cdr3_aa: CASSQDYSWGNQPQHF

v_call: TRBV18
d_call: .
j_call: TRBJ1-4
clone_size: few
cdr3_nt: TGTGCCAGCTCACCTGGACGGGTTAATAATGAAAAACTGTTTTTT
cdr3_aa: CASSPGRVNNEKLFF

v_call: TRBV9
d_call: .
j_call: TRBJ1-4
clone_size: .
cdr3_nt: TGTGCCAGCAGCGCAGCAGGGGCCAGAAATGAAAAACTGTTTTTT
cdr3_aa: CASSAAGARNEKLFF

v_call: TRBV19
d_call: TRBD1
j_call: TRBJ1-4
clone_size: .
cdr3_nt: TGTGCCAGTTCCCGGGACAGGGCGGAAAAACTGTTTTTT
cdr3_aa: CASSRDRAEKLFF

v_call: TRBV11-1
d_call: .
j_call: TRBJ1-5
clone_size: once
cdr3_nt: TGTGCCAGCAGCCGCGTCAGGGTTAATCAGCCCCAGCATTTT
cdr3_aa: CASSRVRVNQPQHF

v_call: TRBV7-6
d_call: .
j_call: TRBJ2-5
clone_size: .
cdr3_nt: TGTGCCAGCAGCTTCGGTCTAGAGGAGACCCAGTACTTC
cdr3_aa: CASSFGLEETQYF

v_call: TRBV7-9
d_call: .
j_call: TRBJ2-1
clone_size: once
cdr3_nt: TGTGCCAGCAGCTTACTAGCGAACCACAATGAGCAGTTCTTC
cdr3_aa: CASSLLANHNEQFF

v_call: TRBV5-1
d_call: .
j_call: TRBJ1-2
clone_size: .
cdr3_nt: TGCGCCAGCAGCTTGGACGGCAGAAACTATGGCTACACCTTC
cdr3_aa: CASSLDGRNYGYTF

v_call: TRBV7-8
d_call: .
j_call: TRBJ1-2
clone_size: .
cdr3_nt: TGTGCCAGCAGCTTAGAACAGGGCATCTATGGCTACACCTTC
cdr3_aa: CASSLEQGIYGYTF

v_call: TRBV19
d_call: TRBD1
j_call: TRBJ2-3
clone_size: .
cdr3_nt: TGTGCCAGTAGTATTCAGACAGGGAACACAGATACGCAGTATTTT
cdr3_aa: CASSIQTGNTDTQYF

v_call: TRBV28
d_call: TRBD2
j_call: TRBJ2-1
clone_size: .
cdr3_nt: TGTGCCAGCAGTTTTCGAGGCGGGAGAGCCTACAATGAGCAGTTCTTC
cdr3_aa: CASSFRGGRAYNEQFF

v_call: TRBV6-1
d_call: .
j_call: TRBJ2-1
clone_size: .
cdr3_nt: TGTGCCAGCAGTGAACCAGGGATTACTATATATGAGCAGTTCTTC
cdr3_aa: CASSEPGITIYEQFF

v_call: TRBV5-1
d_call: TRBD2
j_call: TRBJ2-3
clone_size: .
cdr3_nt: TGCGCCAGCAGCTTGTCTCTACTAGCGGCGGATACGCAGTATTTT
cdr3_aa: CASSLSLLAADTQYF

v_call: TRBV5-8
d_call: .
j_call: TRBJ2-7
clone_size: .
cdr3_nt: TGTGCCAGCAGCTTGGGGACCTACGAGCAGTACTTC
cdr3_aa: CASSLGTYEQYF

v_call: TRBV7-6
d_call: TRBD1
j_call: TRBJ2-7
clone_size: .
cdr3_nt: TGTGCCAGCAGCTTAAGGCCCCCGGGACAGGGTTTTCTAATCTACGAGCAGTACTTC
cdr3_aa: CASSLRPPGQGFLIYEQYF

v_call: TRBV7-9
d_call: TRBD1
j_call: TRBJ1-1
clone_size: .
cdr3_nt: TGTGCCAGCAGCTTAGCCCAGGGGGTACGCACTGAAGCTTTCTTT
cdr3_aa: CASSLAQGVRTEAFF

v_call: TRBV9
d_call: TRBD1
j_call: TRBJ2-1
clone_size: .
cdr3_nt: TGTGCCAGCAGCGTAGTCACAGGGGGGTTCAATGAGCAGTTCTTC
cdr3_aa: CASSVVTGGFNEQFF

v_call: TRBV5-4
d_call: .
j_call: TRBJ2-2
clone_size: once
cdr3_nt: TGTGCCAGCAGCTTTCCCCCAGGGCTGAACACCGGGGAGCTGTTTTTT
cdr3_aa: CASSFPPGLNTGELFF

v_call: TRBV7-6
d_call: .
j_call: TRBJ1-1
clone_size: .
cdr3_nt: TGTGCCAGCAGCTTAGGATGGGCGGGCACTGAAGCTTTCTTT
cdr3_aa: CASSLGWAGTEAFF

v_call: TRBV5-1
d_call: TRBD1
j_call: TRBJ2-7
clone_size: .
cdr3_nt: TGCGCCAGCAGCGCGGCCGGGACAGGGCCCCAATATCCGTACTTC
cdr3_aa: CASSAAGTGPQYPYF

v_call: TRBV9
d_call: .
j_call: TRBJ2-7
clone_size: once
cdr3_nt: TGTGCCAGCAGCATGGGGGTGGACTCCCTCTACGAGCAGTACTTC
cdr3_aa: CASSMGVDSLYEQYF

v_call: TRBV21-1
d_call: .
j_call: TRBJ2-1
clone_size: once
cdr3_nt: TGTGCCAGCAGCAAAGACAGCGGGAGCTCCTACAATGAGCAGTTCTTC
cdr3_aa: CASSKDSGSSYNEQFF

v_call: TRBV6-5
d_call: TRBD2
j_call: TRBJ2-7
clone_size: .
cdr3_nt: TGTGCCAGCAGGCAGCGGGAGAGCTACGAGCAGTACTTC
cdr3_aa: CASRQRESYEQYF

v_call: TRBV18
d_call: TRBD1
j_call: TRBJ1-3
clone_size: once
cdr3_nt: TGTGCCAGCTCATTGGTGGACAGGGGGCCTGGAAACACCATATATTTT
cdr3_aa: CASSLVDRGPGNTIYF

v_call: TRBV10-1
d_call: .
j_call: TRBJ2-7
clone_size: .
cdr3_nt: TGCGCCAGCAGTGACACAGGGTACGAGCAGTACTTC
cdr3_aa: CASSDTGYEQYF

v_call: TRBV7-3
d_call: TRBD1
j_call: TRBJ2-1
clone_size: .
cdr3_nt: TGTGCCAGCAGCCGCACAGGGGGCGGGAGATTGAATGAGCAGTTCTTC
cdr3_aa: CASSRTGGGRLNEQFF

v_call: TRBV5-6
d_call: .
j_call: TRBJ1-5
clone_size: .
cdr3_nt: TGTGCCAGCAGCTTGAGAAATGCGGGCTCCAATCAGCCCCAGCATTTT
cdr3_aa: CASSLRNAGSNQPQHF